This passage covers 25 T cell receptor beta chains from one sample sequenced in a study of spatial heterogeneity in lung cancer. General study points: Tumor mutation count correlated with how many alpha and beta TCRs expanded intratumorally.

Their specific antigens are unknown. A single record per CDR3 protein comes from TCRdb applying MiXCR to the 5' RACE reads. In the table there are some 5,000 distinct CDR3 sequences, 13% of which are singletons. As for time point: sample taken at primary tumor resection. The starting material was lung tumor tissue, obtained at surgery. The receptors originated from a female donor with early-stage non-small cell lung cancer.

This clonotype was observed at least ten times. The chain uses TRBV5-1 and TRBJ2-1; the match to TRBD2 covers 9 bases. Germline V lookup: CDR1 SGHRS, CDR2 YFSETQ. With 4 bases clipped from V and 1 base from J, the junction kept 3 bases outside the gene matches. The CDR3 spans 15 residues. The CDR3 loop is CASSMTSGSYNEQFF. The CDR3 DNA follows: TGCGCCAGCAGCATGACTAGCGGATCCTACAATGAGCAGTTCTTC.

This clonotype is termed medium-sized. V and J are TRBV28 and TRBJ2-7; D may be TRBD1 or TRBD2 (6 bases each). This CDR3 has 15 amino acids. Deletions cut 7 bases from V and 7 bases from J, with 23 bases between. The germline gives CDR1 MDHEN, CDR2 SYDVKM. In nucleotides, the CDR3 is TGTGCCAGCATGGCCAGGGGACGGGAGAAACGGGAGCAGTACTTC. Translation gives CASMARGREKREQYF.

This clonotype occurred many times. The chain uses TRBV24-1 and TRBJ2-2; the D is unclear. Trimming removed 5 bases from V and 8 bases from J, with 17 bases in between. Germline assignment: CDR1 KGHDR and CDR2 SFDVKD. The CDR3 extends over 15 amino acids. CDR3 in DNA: TGTGCCACCAGTGCAAGGAGAACAGCAGCGGGGGAGCTGTTTTTT. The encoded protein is CATSARRTAAGELFF.

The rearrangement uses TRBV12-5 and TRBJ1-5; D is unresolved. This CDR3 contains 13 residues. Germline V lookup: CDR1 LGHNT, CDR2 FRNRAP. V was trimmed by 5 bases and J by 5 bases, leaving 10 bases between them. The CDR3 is CASGRGGHQPQHF. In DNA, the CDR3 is TGTGCTAGTGGTCGAGGAGGGCATCAGCCCCAGCATTTT.

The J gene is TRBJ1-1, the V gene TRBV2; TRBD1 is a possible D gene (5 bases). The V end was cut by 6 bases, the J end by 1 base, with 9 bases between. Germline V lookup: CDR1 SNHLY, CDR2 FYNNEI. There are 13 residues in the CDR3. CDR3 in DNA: TGTGCCAGCAGGACAGCTCCGAACACTGAAGCTTTCTTT. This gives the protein CASRTAPNTEAFF.

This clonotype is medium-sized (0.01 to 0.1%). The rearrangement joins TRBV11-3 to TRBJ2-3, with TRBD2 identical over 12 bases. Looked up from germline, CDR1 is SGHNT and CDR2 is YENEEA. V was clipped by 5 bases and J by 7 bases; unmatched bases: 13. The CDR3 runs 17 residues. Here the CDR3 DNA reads TGTGCCAGCAGCAAAGCCGAACTAGCGGGAGGTGGAAATACGCAGTATTTT. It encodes CASSKAELAGGGNTQYF.

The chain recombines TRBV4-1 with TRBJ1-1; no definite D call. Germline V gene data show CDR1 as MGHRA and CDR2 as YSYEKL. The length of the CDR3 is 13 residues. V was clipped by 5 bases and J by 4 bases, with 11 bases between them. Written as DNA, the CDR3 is TGCGCCAGCAGCGTAGGGTGGAGCACTGAAGCTTTCTTT. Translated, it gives CASSVGWSTEAFF.

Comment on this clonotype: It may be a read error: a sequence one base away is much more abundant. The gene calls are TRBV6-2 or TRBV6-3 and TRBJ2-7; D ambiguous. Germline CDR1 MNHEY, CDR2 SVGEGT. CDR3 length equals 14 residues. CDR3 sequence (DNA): TGTGCCAGCAAAAAGGGTTTGAGCTCCTACGAGCAGCACTTC. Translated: CASKKGLSSYEQHF.

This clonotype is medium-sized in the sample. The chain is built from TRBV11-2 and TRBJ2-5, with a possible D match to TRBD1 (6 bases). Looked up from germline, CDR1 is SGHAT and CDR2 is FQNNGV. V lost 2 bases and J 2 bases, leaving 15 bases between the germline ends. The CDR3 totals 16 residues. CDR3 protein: CASSLPRGHLQETQYF. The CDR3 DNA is TGTGCCAGCAGCTTACCCCGGGGACATTTGCAAGAGACCCAGTACTTC.

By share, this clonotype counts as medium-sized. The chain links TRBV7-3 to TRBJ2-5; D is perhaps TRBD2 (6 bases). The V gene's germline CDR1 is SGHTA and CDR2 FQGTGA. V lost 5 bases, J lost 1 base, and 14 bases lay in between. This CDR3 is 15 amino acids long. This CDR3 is CASSPTPGLQETQYF. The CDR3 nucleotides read TGTGCCAGCAGCCCTACGCCGGGACTCCAAGAGACCCAGTACTTC.

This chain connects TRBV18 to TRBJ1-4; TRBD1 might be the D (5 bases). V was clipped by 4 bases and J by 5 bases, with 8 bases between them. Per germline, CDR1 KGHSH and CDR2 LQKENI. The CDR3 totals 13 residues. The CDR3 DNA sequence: TGTGCCAGCTCACGGGGGGAGAATGAAAAACTGTTTTTT. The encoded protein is CASSRGENEKLFF.

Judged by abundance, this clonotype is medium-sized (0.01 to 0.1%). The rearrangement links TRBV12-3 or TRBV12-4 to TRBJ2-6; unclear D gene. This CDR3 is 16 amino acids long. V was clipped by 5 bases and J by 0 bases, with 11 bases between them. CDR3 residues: CASSPGRSSGANVLTF. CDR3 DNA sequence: TGTGCCAGCAGTCCAGGACGGTCCTCTGGGGCCAACGTCCTGACTTTC.

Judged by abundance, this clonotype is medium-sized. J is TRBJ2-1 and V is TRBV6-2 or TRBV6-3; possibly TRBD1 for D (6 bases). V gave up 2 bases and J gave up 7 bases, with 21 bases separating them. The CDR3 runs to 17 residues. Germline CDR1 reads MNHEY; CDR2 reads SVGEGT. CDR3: CASSYGGGLIQGNEQFF. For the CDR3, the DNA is TGTGCCAGCAGTTACGGTGGAGGCCTTATCCAGGGGAATGAGCAGTTCTTC.

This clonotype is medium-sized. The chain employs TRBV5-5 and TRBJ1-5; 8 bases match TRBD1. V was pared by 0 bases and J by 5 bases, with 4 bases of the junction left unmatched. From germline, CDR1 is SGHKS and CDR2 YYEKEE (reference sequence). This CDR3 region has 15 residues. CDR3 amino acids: CASSLVPGGDQPQHF. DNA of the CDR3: TGTGCCAGCAGCTTGGTGCCAGGGGGCGATCAGCCCCAGCATTTT.

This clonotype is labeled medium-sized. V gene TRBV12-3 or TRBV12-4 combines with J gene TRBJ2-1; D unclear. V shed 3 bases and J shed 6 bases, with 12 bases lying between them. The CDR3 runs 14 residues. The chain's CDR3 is CASSFGLVTNEQFF. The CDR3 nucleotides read TGTGCCAGCAGTTTTGGGCTAGTGACCAATGAGCAGTTCTTC.

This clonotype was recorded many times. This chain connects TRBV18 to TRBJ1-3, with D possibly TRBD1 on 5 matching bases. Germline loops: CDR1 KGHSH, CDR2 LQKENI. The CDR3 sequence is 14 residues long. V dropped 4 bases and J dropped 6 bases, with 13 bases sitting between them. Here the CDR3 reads CASSRDRYENTIYF. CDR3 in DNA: TGTGCCAGCTCACGAGACAGATACGAAAACACCATATATTTT.

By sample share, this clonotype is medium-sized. The CDR3 spells CASSLQGRNYGYTF. CDR3 coding DNA: TGTGCCAGCAGCTTACAGGGCAGGAACTATGGCTACACCTTC. The chain has TRBV7-2 and TRBJ1-2; maybe TRBD1 (5 bases). The ends were cut back, 2 bases at V and 2 bases at J, with 9 bases in the middle. CDR3 length equals 14 residues. Germline CDR1 SGHTA, CDR2 FQGNSA.

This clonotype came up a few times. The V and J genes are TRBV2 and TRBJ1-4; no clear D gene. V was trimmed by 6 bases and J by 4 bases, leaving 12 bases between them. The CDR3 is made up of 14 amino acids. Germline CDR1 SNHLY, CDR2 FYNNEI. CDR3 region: CASSLLRLNEKLFF. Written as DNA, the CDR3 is TGTGCCAGCAGCCTCTTGAGACTTAATGAAAAACTGTTTTTT. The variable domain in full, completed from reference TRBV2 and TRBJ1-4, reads EPEVTQTPSHQVTQMGQEVILRCVPISNHLYFYWYRQILGQKVEFLVSFYNNEISEKSEIFDDQFSVERPDGSNFTLKIRSTKLEDSAMYFCASSLLRLNEKLFFGSGTQLSVL.

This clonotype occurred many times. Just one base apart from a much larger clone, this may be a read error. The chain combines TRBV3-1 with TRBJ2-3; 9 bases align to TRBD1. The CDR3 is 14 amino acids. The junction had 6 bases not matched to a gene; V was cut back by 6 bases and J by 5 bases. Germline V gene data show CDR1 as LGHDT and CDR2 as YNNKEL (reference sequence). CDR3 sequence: CASRGTGNVDTQYF. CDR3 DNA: TGTGCCAGCAGGGGGACAGGGAACGTAGATACGCAGTATTTT.

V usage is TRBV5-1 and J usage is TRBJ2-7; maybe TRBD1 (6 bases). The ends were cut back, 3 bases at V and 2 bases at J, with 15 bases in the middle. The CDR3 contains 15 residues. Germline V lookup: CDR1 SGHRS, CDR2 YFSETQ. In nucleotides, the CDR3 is TGCGCCAGCAGCTACACAGGGTCCTCTACCTACGAGCAGTACTTC. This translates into CASSYTGSSTYEQYF.

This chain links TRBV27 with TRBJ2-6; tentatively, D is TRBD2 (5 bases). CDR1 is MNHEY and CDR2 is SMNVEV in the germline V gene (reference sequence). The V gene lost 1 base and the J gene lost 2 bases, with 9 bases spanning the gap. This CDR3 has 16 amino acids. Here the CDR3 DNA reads TGTGCCAGCAGTTTATGGGCCGGGGCTGGGGCCAACGTCCTGACTTTC. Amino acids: CASSLWAGAGANVLTF.

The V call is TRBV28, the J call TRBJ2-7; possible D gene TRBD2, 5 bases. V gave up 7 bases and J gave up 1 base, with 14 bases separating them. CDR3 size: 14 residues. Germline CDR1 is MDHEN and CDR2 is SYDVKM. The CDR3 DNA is TGTGCCAGCACCCTGGGAGTGCTGTCCTACGAGCAGTACTTC. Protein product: CASTLGVLSYEQYF.

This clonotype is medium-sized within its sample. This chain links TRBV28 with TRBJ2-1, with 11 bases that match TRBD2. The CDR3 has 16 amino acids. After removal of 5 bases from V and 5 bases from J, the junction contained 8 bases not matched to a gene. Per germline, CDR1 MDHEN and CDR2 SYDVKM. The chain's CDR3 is CASSTNLAGGHNEQFF. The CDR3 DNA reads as TGTGCCAGCAGTACTAACCTAGCGGGAGGACACAATGAGCAGTTCTTC.

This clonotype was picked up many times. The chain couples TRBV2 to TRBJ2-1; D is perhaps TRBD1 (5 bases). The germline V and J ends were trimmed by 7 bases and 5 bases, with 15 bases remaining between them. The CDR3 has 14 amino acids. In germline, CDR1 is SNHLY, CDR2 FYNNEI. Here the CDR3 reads CASTKQEINNEQFF. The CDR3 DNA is TGTGCCAGCACCAAACAGGAAATTAACAATGAGCAGTTCTTC.

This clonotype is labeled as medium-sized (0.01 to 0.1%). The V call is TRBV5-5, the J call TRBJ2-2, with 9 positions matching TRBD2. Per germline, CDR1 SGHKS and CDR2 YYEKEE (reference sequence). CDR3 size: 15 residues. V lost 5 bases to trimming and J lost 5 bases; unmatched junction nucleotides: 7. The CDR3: CASRLSGSGTGELFF. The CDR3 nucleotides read TGTGCCAGCAGACTTAGCGGGAGCGGGACCGGGGAGCTGTTTTTT.